Listed here is a single T cell receptor beta chain. Profiling relied on immunoSEQ multiplex PCR, and the TCRdb table lists in-frame clones only, not all of them. Altogether 95,000 to 110,000 clones are present, around nine tenths being singletons, with the ten largest covering 20% to 25%. This specimen comes from a study of T cell responses to AZD1222 COVID-19 vaccine. The TCR was taken from an adult in good health. Material: peripheral blood, obtained on day 0 of AZD1222 vaccination.

The CDR3 coding sequence is TGTGCCAGTAGTATAGATCTGGGACAGTACAGCTTTAGCAATCAGCCCCAGCATTTT. This codes for CASSIDLGQYSFSNQPQHF. The chain joins TRBV19 to TRBJ1-5; TRBD1 aligns across 7 bases. CDR3 length: 19 amino acids. Germline CDR1 reads LNHDA; CDR2 reads SQIVND (reference sequence). V shed 0 bases, J shed 0 bases, and the junction held 11 bases outside the gene matches.